Listed below are T cell receptor beta chains from one sample, sequenced in a study of regulatory T cells in long-lasting Graves disease. TCRdb re-derived calls from the multiplex PCR reads in MiXCR, one entry per CDR3 protein. The table includes around 320,000 distinct CDR3 sequences, 16% detected once. The same specimen was also included in a second study, on T cells in Graves' hyperthyroidism and ophthalmopathy.

Material: peripheral blood mononuclear cells (PBMCs), obtained at new diagnosis, from a patient treated with antithyroid drugs. Receptors originate from a man aged 40-50 years with Graves disease. The CDR3 runs from the conserved cysteine through the conserved F or W. The order of the fields is V gene, D gene, J gene, clone size, CDR3 DNA, CDR3 protein. D genes are given only for firm matches. Expanded clones are given a class, and other clones once, few, many or no size at all.

TRBV7-2	NA	TRBJ1-2	NA	TGTGCCAGCAGCTTTCCAGGGTCCCCCTATGGCTACACCTTC	CASSFPGSPYGYTF
TRBV5-1	NA	TRBJ2-7	many	TGCGCCAGCAGCTTGTTTGGGACCCAGAGCTCCTACGAGCAGTACTTC	CASSLFGTQSSYEQYF
TRBV27	TRBD2	TRBJ2-4	once	TGTGCCAGCAGTACTAGACTAGCGGGGGGCCGGTGGATCCCAAAAAACATTCAGTACTTC	CASSTRLAGGRWIPKNIQYF
TRBV6-5	NA	TRBJ1-2	NA	TGTGCCAGCAGTTGGACAGACTCCGACTATGGCTACACCTTC	CASSWTDSDYGYTF
TRBV6-9	NA	TRBJ2-1	many	TGCGCCAGCGACGACAAACACAATGAGCAGTTCTTC	CASDDKHNEQFF
TRBV27	NA	TRBJ1-1	many	TGTGCCAGCAGTTTATCAGGGACGGCCGAAGCTTTCTTT	CASSLSGTAEAFF
TRBV20-1	TRBD1	TRBJ1-2	NA	TGCAGCGCCCCACGCGGGACAGGGGGTTCACATGGCTACACCTTC	CSAPRGTGGSHGYTF
TRBV5-1	NA	TRBJ1-5	NA	TGCGCCAGCAGCTTTAGCCCTAATCAGCCCCAGCATTTT	CASSFSPNQPQHF
TRBV30	NA	TRBJ1-1	many	TGTGCCTGGAGTAATATGTTAGGCGATACAGCTTTCTTT	CAWSNMLGDTAFF
TRBV27	NA	TRBJ2-1	many	TGTGCCAGCAGTTTAAAGGCAGGGACGACAATAGTTGAGCAGTTCTTC	CASSLKAGTTIVEQFF
TRBV12-3/TRBV12-4	NA	TRBJ2-7	many	TGTGCCAGCAGGGACATCCTCTCCTACGAGCAGTACTTC	CASRDILSYEQYF
TRBV10-2	TRBD1	TRBJ1-6	NA	TGCGCCAGCAGTCCCTTCGGACAGGGTTATTCACCCCTCCACTTT	CASSPFGQGYSPLHF
TRBV6-1	TRBD1	TRBJ1-4	NA	TGTGCCAGCAGTGTCACCAAGGGGACAGGGTGGTTCAATGAAAAACTGTTTTTT	CASSVTKGTGWFNEKLFF
TRBV18	NA	TRBJ1-1	many	TGTGCCAGCTCACCAAGGTCGCCGGGAAACACTGAAGCTTTCTTT	CASSPRSPGNTEAFF
TRBV6-2/TRBV6-3	NA	TRBJ2-7	few	TGTGCCAGCAGATACCGCCCCGAGCAGTACTTC	CASRYRPEQYF
TRBV15	TRBD1	TRBJ2-5	many	TGTGCCACCAGCAGAGATAGGGCTGACAGGGCGATTGGGACCCAGTACTTC	CATSRDRADRAIGTQYF